The clone carrying this T cell receptor beta chain was picked up many times. The antigen is unknown. CDR3 length equals 15 residues. Per the germline V gene, CDR1 is SNHLY and CDR2 is FYNNEI. The junction had 8 bases not matched to a gene; V was cut back by 5 bases and J by 5 bases. This entry comes from a study of CD8 T cells in ankylosing spondylitis. Making the TCR beta libraries involved quantitative 5'-RACE with molecular barcodes. TCRdb passed the 5' RACE reads through MiXCR, listing each CDR3 protein once. The table includes about 500,000 distinct CDR3 sequences, about 13% detected once. Study observations and caveats: Disease-linked clones were reportedly significantly enriched in matched ankylosing spondylitis synovial fluid. Some motif variants were previously reported in reactive arthritis synovial fluid and blood. Relatively scarce in peripheral blood, disease-linked clones were CD8+. Apparently characteristic of ankylosing spondylitis blood was a TCR beta motif (under ten highly homologous variants).

Sequenced: blood, either unsorted or a sorted T cell fraction (not recorded which). V and J are TRBV2 and TRBJ1-5, with TRBD1 matching 8 bases. The sequence derives from a male donor with ankylosing spondylitis. The CDR3 DNA is TGTGCCAGCAGTACCGGGACAGGTTACCATCAGCCCCAGCATTTT. Translation: CASSTGTGYHQPQHF. The entire variable domain, with the rest obtained from reference TRBV2 and TRBJ1-5, is as follows: EPEVTQTPSHQVTQMGQEVILRCVPISNHLYFYWYRQILGQKVEFLVSFYNNEISEKSEIFDDQFSVERPDGSNFTLKIRSTKLEDSAMYFCASSTGTGYHQPQHFGDGTRLSIL.